This TCR beta chain was sequenced for a study of blood T cell repertoires in COVID-19. About the study: COVID-19 samples from acute and convalescent phases originated in the United States, Italy and Spain. Sources were T cells, B-cell-depleted T cells, or PBMCs; the material itself was cDNA or gDNA.

How the authors handled the data: For nucleated cells, counts were estimated from reference gene primer amplification. The data were produced by immunoSEQ multiplex PCR, yet TCRdb's version contains in-frame clones alone and is incomplete. V, J and clone size reflect that table, while D and trimming were determined from the DNA. This table has just under 40,000 clones, 70% to 90% appearing once. Trimming pared 2 bases from V and 8 bases from J, leaving 9 bases between. Germline V gives CDR1 SGHTA, CDR2 FQGNSA. The CDR3 has 13 residues. Sequenced material: peripheral blood. The chain combines TRBV7-2 with TRBJ1-4; no reliable D call. This clonotype originated in a human donor in a cohort sampled during active COVID-19. The DNA of the CDR3 is TGTGCCAGCAGCTTACAGTCCTGGGAAAAACTGTTTTTT. Amino acid sequence: CASSLQSWEKLFF.